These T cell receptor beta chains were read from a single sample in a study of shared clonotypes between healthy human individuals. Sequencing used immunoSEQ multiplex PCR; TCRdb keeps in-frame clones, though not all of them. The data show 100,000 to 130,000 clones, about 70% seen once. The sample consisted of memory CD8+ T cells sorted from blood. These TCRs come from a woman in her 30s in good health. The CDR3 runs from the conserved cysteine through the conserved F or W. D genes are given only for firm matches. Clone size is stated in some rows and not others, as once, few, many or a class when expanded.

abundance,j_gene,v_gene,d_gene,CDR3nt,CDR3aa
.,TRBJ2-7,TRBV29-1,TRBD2,TGCAGCACCCTCGGACTAGCGGGAGTAGATGAGCAGTACTTC,CSTLGLAGVDEQYF
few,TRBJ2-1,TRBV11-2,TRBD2,TGTGCCAGCAGCTCGGTAGGGCTAGCGGGAGGAAATGAGCAGTTCTTC,CASSSVGLAGGNEQFF
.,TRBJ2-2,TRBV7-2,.,TGTGCCAGCAGCTTTATTACGCAACTGGGGGAGCTGTTTTTT,CASSFITQLGELFF
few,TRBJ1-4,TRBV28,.,TGTGCCAGCAGTTTATGGACATCAGGGGCAACTAATGAAAAACTGTTTTTT,CASSLWTSGATNEKLFF
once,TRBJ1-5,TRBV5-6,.,TGTGCCAGCAGCCCGGGGAGCAATCAGCCCCAGCATTTT,CASSPGSNQPQHF
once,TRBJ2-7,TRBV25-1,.,TGTGCCAGCAGTGAATACGTCGGGGCTAAGCAGTACTTC,CASSEYVGAKQYF
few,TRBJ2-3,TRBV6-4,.,TGTGCCAGCAGCTTACAGGACTCTAGCACAGATACGCAGTATTTT,CASSLQDSSTDTQYF
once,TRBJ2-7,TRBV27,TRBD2,TGTGCCAGCAGCGATGGCGGGAGTTCCTACGAGCAGTACTTC,CASSDGGSSYEQYF
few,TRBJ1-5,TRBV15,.,TGTGCCACCAGCAGACAGCACAATCAGCCCCAGCATTTT,CATSRQHNQPQHF
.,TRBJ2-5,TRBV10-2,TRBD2,TGCGCCAGCAGTCTACTAGCGGGAGTCGGAGAGACCCAGTACTTC,CASSLLAGVGETQYF
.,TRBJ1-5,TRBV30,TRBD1,TGTGCCTGGCCTCCTCCCGGGACAGATAAACAGCCCCAGCATTTT,CAWPPPGTDKQPQHF
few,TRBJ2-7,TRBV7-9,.,TGTGCCAGCAGCCCAGCCTCGGGCAACCTTGTCCACGAGCAGTACTTC,CASSPASGNLVHEQYF
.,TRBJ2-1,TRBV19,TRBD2,TGTGCCAGTAGTCCCATAGCGGGCTACAATGAGCAGTTCTTC,CASSPIAGYNEQFF
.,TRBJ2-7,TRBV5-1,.,TGCGCCAGCAGCTTTCACGCCGGCGCGGGTCTCTACGAGCAGTACTTC,CASSFHAGAGLYEQYF
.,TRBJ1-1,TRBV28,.,TGTGCCAGCAGTTTATCTGTTGCCCCCCTAGGGGCTTTCTTT,CASSLSVAPLGAFF
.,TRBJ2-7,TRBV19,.,TGTGCCAGTAGTATTTTGGGGACCTCTCAGGCCGAGCAGTACTTC,CASSILGTSQAEQYF
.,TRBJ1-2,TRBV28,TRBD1,TGTGCCAGCAGTTCCAGGGGGCGTAACTATGGCTACACCTTC,CASSSRGRNYGYTF
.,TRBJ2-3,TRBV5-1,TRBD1,TGCGCCAGCAGCACGGGACAGGTCACAGATACGCAGTATTTT,CASSTGQVTDTQYF
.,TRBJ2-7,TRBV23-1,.,TGCGCCAGCAGTCAATGGCCCCGTGGGGGCCCCTACGAGCAGTACTTC,CASSQWPRGGPYEQYF
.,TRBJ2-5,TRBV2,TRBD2,TGTGCCAGCAGCCGTGGACTAGCGGGAGTATTTTGGGAGACCCAGTACTTC,CASSRGLAGVFWETQYF
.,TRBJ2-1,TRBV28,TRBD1,TGTGCCAGCAGTCGACCACCCGACAGGGTTCGATTACTGTCTTCCTACAATGAGCAGTTCTTC,CASSRPPDRVRLLSSYNEQFF
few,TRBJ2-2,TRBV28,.,TGTGCCAGCAGTTTAGCGGAGGGCCATACCGGGGAGCTGTTTTTT,CASSLAEGHTGELFF
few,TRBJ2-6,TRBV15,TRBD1,TGTGCCACCAGCCCCCGAAAAGGGGGCATGATGGGGGCCAACGTCCTGACTTTC,CATSPRKGGMMGANVLTF
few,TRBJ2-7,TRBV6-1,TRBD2,TGTGCCAGCAGTGAAGAAACGGGGGGGCCTTACGAGCAGTACTTC,CASSEETGGPYEQYF
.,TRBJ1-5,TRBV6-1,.,TGTGCCAGCAGTGACTCAGGGGGCAATCAGCCCCAGCATTTT,CASSDSGGNQPQHF
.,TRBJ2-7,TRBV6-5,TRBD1,TGTGCCAGCAGTGCCCACGGGACAGATTCCTACGAGCAGTACTTC,CASSAHGTDSYEQYF
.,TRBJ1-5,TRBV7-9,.,TGTGCCAGCAGCTTTCACAACTTTTCCGGGAAGTATAGCAATCAGCCCCAGCATTTT,CASSFHNFSGKYSNQPQHF
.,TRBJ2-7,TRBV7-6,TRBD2,TGTGCCAGCAGCCCAGTCGGGACTAGCGTGGCCGAGCAGTACTTC,CASSPVGTSVAEQYF
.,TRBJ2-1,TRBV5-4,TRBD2,TGTGCCAGCAGCCCGCGGGCTAGCGGGTGGAATGAGCAGTTCTTC,CASSPRASGWNEQFF
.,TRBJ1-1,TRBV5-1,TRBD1,TGCGCCAGCAGCGCCCAGTCGGGACAGGGGAACGGGGAAGCTTTCTTT,CASSAQSGQGNGEAFF
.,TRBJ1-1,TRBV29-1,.,TGCAGCTCGGACCTGCCGGGGGGAGACACTGAAGCTTTCTTT,CSSDLPGGDTEAFF
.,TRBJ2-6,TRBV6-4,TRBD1,TGTGCCAGCACCCCAGGGACAGGGGGCTCTGGGGCCAACGTCCTGACTTTC,CASTPGTGGSGANVLTF
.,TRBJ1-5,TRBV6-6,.,TGTGCCAGCAGTTACTCGAAATCTCAGCCCCAGCATTTT,CASSYSKSQPQHF
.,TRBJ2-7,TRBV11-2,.,TGTGCCAGCAGCTTAGTGAACAGGGACGAGCAGTACTTC,CASSLVNRDEQYF
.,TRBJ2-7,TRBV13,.,TGTGCCAGCAGCTCCACCCTCAGGGTTGGGGAGCAGTACTTC,CASSSTLRVGEQYF
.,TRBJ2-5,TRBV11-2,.,TGTGCCAGCTTGACGCCCATGCAGCAGAATGTGACCCAGTACTTC,CASLTPMQQNVTQYF
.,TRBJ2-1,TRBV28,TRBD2,TGTGCCAGCAGTTTAGGGCTAGCGGGCTACAATGAGCAGTTCTTC,CASSLGLAGYNEQFF
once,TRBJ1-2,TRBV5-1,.,TGCGCCAGCAGCCCGCGACAGGTAGACGGCTACACCTTC,CASSPRQVDGYTF
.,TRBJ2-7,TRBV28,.,TGTGCCAGCAGTCTCCCAAGGAGGGGCTCCTACGAGCAGTACTTC,CASSLPRRGSYEQYF
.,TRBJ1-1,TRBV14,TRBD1,TGTGCCAGCAAACCTCGGGACAGGGGGCGTCGGAACACTGAAGCTTTCTTT,CASKPRDRGRRNTEAFF
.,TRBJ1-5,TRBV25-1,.,TGTGCCAGCAGTGACTACGATCAGCCCCAGCATTTT,CASSDYDQPQHF
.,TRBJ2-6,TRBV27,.,TGTGCCAGCAGCCCCCAAGGGGTGAGTTGGGGGGCCAACGTCCTGACTTTC,CASSPQGVSWGANVLTF
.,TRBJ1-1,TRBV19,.,TGTGCCAGTTCCGGCCAGATGAACACTGAAGCTTTCTTT,CASSGQMNTEAFF
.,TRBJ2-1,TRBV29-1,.,TGCAGCGCCCGAGGGGACATTAGGCCCTACAATGAGCAGTTCTTC,CSARGDIRPYNEQFF
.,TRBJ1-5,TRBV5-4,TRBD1,TGTGCCAGCAGCTCGACAGGGGAAGGGGATCAGCCCCAGCATTTT,CASSSTGEGDQPQHF
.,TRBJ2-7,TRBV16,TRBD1,TGTGCCAGCAGCCAATTAAGGTCGACGGACAGGGTAGGCGAGCAGTACTTC,CASSQLRSTDRVGEQYF
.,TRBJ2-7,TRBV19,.,TGTGCCAGTAGTAAGGGGCCAGGGTATACGGGCGAGCAGTACTTC,CASSKGPGYTGEQYF
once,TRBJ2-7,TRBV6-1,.,TGTGCCAGCAGTGCTGAGGTGTTGTCCCGGACTTCTCCAACCTACGAGCAGTACTTC,CASSAEVLSRTSPTYEQYF
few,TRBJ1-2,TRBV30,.,TGTGCCTGGAGTGTAAATCGGGCGGCTGGCTACACCTTC,CAWSVNRAAGYTF